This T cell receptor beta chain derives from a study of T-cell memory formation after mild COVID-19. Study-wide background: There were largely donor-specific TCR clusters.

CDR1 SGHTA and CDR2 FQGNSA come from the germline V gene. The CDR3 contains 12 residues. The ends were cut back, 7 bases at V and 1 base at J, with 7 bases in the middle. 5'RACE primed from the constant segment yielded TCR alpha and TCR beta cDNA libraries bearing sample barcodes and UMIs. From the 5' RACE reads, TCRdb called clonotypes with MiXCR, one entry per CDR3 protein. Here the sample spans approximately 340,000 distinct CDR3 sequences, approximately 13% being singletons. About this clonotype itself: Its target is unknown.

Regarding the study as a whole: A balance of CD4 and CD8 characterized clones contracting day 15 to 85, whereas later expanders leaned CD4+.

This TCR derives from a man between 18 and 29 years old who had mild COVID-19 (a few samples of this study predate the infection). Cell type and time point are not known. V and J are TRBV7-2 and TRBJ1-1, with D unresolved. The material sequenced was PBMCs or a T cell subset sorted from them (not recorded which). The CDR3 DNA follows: TGTGCCAGCACCCGTAGGAACACTGAAGCTTTCTTT. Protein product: CASTRRNTEAFF. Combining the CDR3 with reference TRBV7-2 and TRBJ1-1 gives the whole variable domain GAGVSQSPSNKVTEKGKDVELRCDPISGHTALYWYRQSLGQGLEFLIYFQGNSAPDKSGLPSDRFSAERTGGSVSTLTIQRTQQEDSAVYLCASTRRNTEAFFGQGTRLTVV.